This TCR beta chain originates from a study of regulatory T cells in long-lasting Graves disease (dated by TCRdb to the early 2020s). Regarding the research as a whole: To count as having persistent Graves' disease, a patient had to have received antithyroid drug treatment for over 5 years with TSH receptor autoantibodies remaining persistently positive. Antithyroid drugs had been taken for approximately 9.7 years on average by persistent Graves' disease patients in the clinical cohort. A total of about 33 samples were covered by TCR sequencing, comprising approximately 13 persistent and roughly 20 newly diagnosed Graves' disease patients. The study took place in China and was registered as a clinical trial. This study used TCR sequencing and RNA sequencing of peripheral blood to compare persistent Graves' disease patients against newly diagnosed Graves' disease patients. The research as a whole found: Persistent patients shared more public clonotypes among themselves (around 3,000) than newly diagnosed patients did (approximately 970). The authors noted that the small sample size was a limitation that may lower accuracy. TRBV28, TRBJ1-2 and TRBJ2-5 were preferentially used in persistent disease, while TRBV20-1 and TRBJ2-1 were favored in newly diagnosed disease. Compared with newly diagnosed patients, patients with persistent Graves' disease had lower TCR Shannon entropy and fewer highly expanded clones, which suggests clonal expansion. Peripheral blood alone was examined, since thyroid tissue, which constituted the primary lesion, could not be accessed. Only the TCR beta chain was sequenced and analyzed.

Receptor amplification or capture employed multiplex PCR. The data were produced on an Illumina HiSeq 4000. iRepertoire HTBI primers and Arm-PCR amplification of CDR3 regions were used to construct TCR beta libraries. Before sequencing, the PCR products went through gel purification. Processing in the source paper ran as follows. Across samples, 60 to 70 TRBV and 13 to 15 TRBJ segments were identified and used for gene usage analysis of CDR3 amino acid clonotypes. COPE and FqMerger were used to merge filtered high-quality paired reads into contigs. BLAST was used to align contigs to IMGT TRBV, TRBD and TRBJ reference genes, and CDR3 was defined according to IMGT. Clonotypes above 0.1% frequency were classified as highly expanded clones. Shannon entropy was used to measure repertoire diversity, and the Gini coefficient was used to measure V-J evenness. Clonotypes shared by more than one individual were considered public. TCRdb trimmed public reads at Q25 via fastp, called clones via MiXCR and kept in-frame beta chains. Under each unique CDR3 protein, matching rows form one entry showing the most common genes and DNA. These V and J calls originate from TCRdb's pipeline instead of the authors' own analysis. Within this sample are roughly 400,000 distinct CDR3 sequences, with less than 25% of them counted one time only. 20% of the sample rests with the top ten.

The meaning of the sample's time point label: persistent/refractory GD, antithyroid drugs over 5 years with positive TRAb. For both TCR sequencing and RNA sequencing, RNA was extracted from PBMCs using TRIzol. Graves' disease was diagnosed according to American Thyroid Association guidelines. Patients were recruited from an endocrinology department in Xi'an, China. Each patient gave approximately 9.7 milliliters of peripheral blood, collected in an EDTA anticoagulant tube. Ficoll Paque Plus density gradient separation was used to isolate PBMCs, and no further T cell sorting was performed. An Agilent 2100 Bioanalyzer and agarose gel were used to check RNA quality, while a NanoDrop 2000 measured RNA concentration. V is reduced by 4 bases and J by 2 bases, leaving a spacing of 11 bases between them. Measured from the cysteine to the phenylalanine, the CDR3 is 14 residues long. The read is trimmed to its CDR3 DNA, 42 bases read in frame from base 1. The germline V gene encodes CDR1 SEHNR and CDR2 FQNEAQ (reference sequence).

The table lists this clonotype with a count of one. Its target antigen remains unknown. No quality values exist for individual bases; no much larger clone is one base distant. One read gives only weak evidence. The receptor's source is a female donor with Graves disease. The input for sequencing was peripheral blood mononuclear cells (PBMCs), taken when the disease was refractory, from a patient treated with antithyroid drugs. This receptor chain uses TRBV7-9 and TRBJ2-5; there is no confident call for the D gene. Here the CDR3 is given as CASSSDTLQETQYF. At the DNA level, the sequence is TGTGCCAGCAGCTCCGACACCTTGCAAGAGACCCAGTACTTC.